This is a list of T cell receptor beta chains from one sample in a study of T-cell memory formation after mild COVID-19. Using its own MiXCR run on the 5' RACE reads, TCRdb lists one record per CDR3 protein. The sample carries more than 250,000 distinct CDR3 sequences, around 15% recorded once. Material for sequencing was PBMCs or a T cell subset sorted from them (not recorded which). The receptors come from a man younger than 30 who had mild COVID-19 (a few samples of this study predate the infection). Cell type and time point are not known. Both conserved end residues are part of each CDR3. Each record gives: V gene, clone size, CDR3 length, J gene, D gene, CDR3 DNA, CDR3 protein. The D gene is left open where the match is weak. Only part of the rows carry a size: once, few, many, or a class if the clone is expanded.

V gene: TRBV30; clone size: -; CDR3 length: 12; J gene: TRBJ2-7; D gene: TRBD1; CDR3 DNA: TGTGCCTACGGGACAGGGTCGAACGAGCAGTACTTC; CDR3 protein: CAYGTGSNEQYF
V gene: TRBV6-6; clone size: few; CDR3 length: 14; J gene: TRBJ2-7; D gene: TRBD1; CDR3 DNA: TGTGCCAGCATCCTCGGACAGGGGGCCAACGAGCAGTACTTC; CDR3 protein: CASILGQGANEQYF
V gene: TRBV7-9; clone size: -; CDR3 length: 13; J gene: TRBJ2-5; D gene: -; CDR3 DNA: TGTGCCAGCAGCTTAGCGAATCTGGAGACCCAGTACTTC; CDR3 protein: CASSLANLETQYF
V gene: TRBV4-1; clone size: -; CDR3 length: 15; J gene: TRBJ1-1; D gene: -; CDR3 DNA: TGCGCCAGCAGCCAAGAGGATAGGGATTACACTGAAGCTTTCTTT; CDR3 protein: CASSQEDRDYTEAFF
V gene: TRBV9; clone size: -; CDR3 length: 12; J gene: TRBJ2-3; D gene: -; CDR3 DNA: TGTGCCAGCAGCGTAGAAACAGATACGCAGTATTTT; CDR3 protein: CASSVETDTQYF
V gene: TRBV4-1; clone size: many; CDR3 length: 15; J gene: TRBJ1-1; D gene: TRBD1; CDR3 DNA: TGCGCCAGCAGCCGAGGACAGGGGGCACTGACTGAAGCTTTCTTT; CDR3 protein: CASSRGQGALTEAFF
V gene: TRBV4-1; clone size: -; CDR3 length: 15; J gene: TRBJ2-5; D gene: TRBD1; CDR3 DNA: TGCGCCAGCAGCCGCCCGGGACAGACTGCGGAGACCCAGTACTTC; CDR3 protein: CASSRPGQTAETQYF
V gene: TRBV7-3; clone size: few; CDR3 length: 12; J gene: TRBJ2-7; D gene: -; CDR3 DNA: TGTGCCAGCAGCTTAGACCTCGGCGAGCAGTACTTC; CDR3 protein: CASSLDLGEQYF
V gene: TRBV7-9; clone size: -; CDR3 length: 13; J gene: TRBJ1-4; D gene: -; CDR3 DNA: TGTGCCAGCAGCTACCAGAGGGGGGAGGCTCTGTTTTTT; CDR3 protein: CASSYQRGEALFF
V gene: TRBV20-1; clone size: few; CDR3 length: 14; J gene: TRBJ1-2; D gene: TRBD1; CDR3 DNA: TGCAGTGCTACTTACAGGGGGCCTAGCTATGGCTACACCTTC; CDR3 protein: CSATYRGPSYGYTF
V gene: TRBV20-1; clone size: -; CDR3 length: 11; J gene: TRBJ2-5; D gene: -; CDR3 DNA: TGCAGTGTCAGGGGGGGAGAGACCCAGTACTTC; CDR3 protein: CSVRGGETQYF
V gene: TRBV3-1; clone size: few; CDR3 length: 14; J gene: TRBJ2-5; D gene: -; CDR3 DNA: TGTGCCAGCAGCCGCCACGCTCTGGAGGAGACCCAGTACTTC; CDR3 protein: CASSRHALEETQYF
V gene: TRBV7-9; clone size: -; CDR3 length: 15; J gene: TRBJ2-1; D gene: TRBD1; CDR3 DNA: TGTGCCAGCAGTCCATCCTGGGACAGGAGCAATGAGCAGTTCTTC; CDR3 protein: CASSPSWDRSNEQFF
V gene: TRBV7-2; clone size: few; CDR3 length: 12; J gene: TRBJ1-6; D gene: -; CDR3 DNA: TGTGCCAGCAGCCCTGATAATTCACCCCTCCACTTT; CDR3 protein: CASSPDNSPLHF
V gene: TRBV28; clone size: few; CDR3 length: 15; J gene: TRBJ2-1; D gene: TRBD2; CDR3 DNA: TGTGCCAGCAGCCTACTAGCGGGGGGCAACAATGAGCAGTTCTTC; CDR3 protein: CASSLLAGGNNEQFF
V gene: TRBV7-8; clone size: -; CDR3 length: 14; J gene: TRBJ1-3; D gene: -; CDR3 DNA: TGTGCCAGCAGCTCCGCTTTCTCTGGAAACACCATATATTTT; CDR3 protein: CASSSAFSGNTIYF
V gene: TRBV14; clone size: few; CDR3 length: 14; J gene: TRBJ2-1; D gene: -; CDR3 DNA: TGTGCCAGCTCCCAATCCTCGGTTTACAATGAGCAGTTCTTC; CDR3 protein: CASSQSSVYNEQFF
V gene: TRBV4-2; clone size: few; CDR3 length: 15; J gene: TRBJ1-1; D gene: -; CDR3 DNA: TGTGCCAGCAGCCAAGATAATCGGGGTGGCACTGAAGCTTTCTTT; CDR3 protein: CASSQDNRGGTEAFF
V gene: TRBV12-3/TRBV12-4; clone size: -; CDR3 length: 13; J gene: TRBJ1-4; D gene: -; CDR3 DNA: TGTGCCAGCAGTTTGGGGGGAGATGAAAAACTGTTTTTT; CDR3 protein: CASSLGGDEKLFF
V gene: TRBV7-2; clone size: few; CDR3 length: 15; J gene: TRBJ2-1; D gene: -; CDR3 DNA: TGTGCCAGCAGCTTAACCGGGGGCCTCTACAATGAGCAGTTCTTC; CDR3 protein: CASSLTGGLYNEQFF
V gene: TRBV7-9; clone size: few; CDR3 length: 13; J gene: TRBJ2-3; D gene: -; CDR3 DNA: TGTGCCAGCAGCTTAGTCGAAGGATCTACGCAGTATTTT; CDR3 protein: CASSLVEGSTQYF
V gene: TRBV7-2; clone size: many; CDR3 length: 14; J gene: TRBJ1-2; D gene: TRBD1; CDR3 DNA: TGTGCCAGCAAAACAGGGGACGCTAACTATGGCTACACCTTC; CDR3 protein: CASKTGDANYGYTF
V gene: TRBV25-1; clone size: few; CDR3 length: 15; J gene: TRBJ2-7; D gene: -; CDR3 DNA: TGTGCCAGCTCCCGAGAGAGGACGGGGGTGGATGAGCAGTACTTC; CDR3 protein: CASSRERTGVDEQYF
V gene: TRBV29-1; clone size: -; CDR3 length: 14; J gene: TRBJ2-7; D gene: -; CDR3 DNA: TGCAGCGTTTCTACAGGGTTCTTAAGATACGAGCAGTACTTC; CDR3 protein: CSVSTGFLRYEQYF
V gene: TRBV6-5; clone size: many; CDR3 length: 14; J gene: TRBJ1-6; D gene: -; CDR3 DNA: TGTGCCAGCAGGTGGGGAACTGCGAATTCACCCCTCCACTTT; CDR3 protein: CASRWGTANSPLHF
V gene: TRBV27; clone size: few; CDR3 length: 14; J gene: TRBJ2-7; D gene: TRBD1; CDR3 DNA: TGTGCCAGCAGTCTTTCGACAGGGAACTACGAGCAGTACTTC; CDR3 protein: CASSLSTGNYEQYF
V gene: TRBV11-1; clone size: few; CDR3 length: 14; J gene: TRBJ2-5; D gene: TRBD1; CDR3 DNA: TGTGCCAGCAGCCAGGGACAGGGCCAAGAGACCCAGTACTTC; CDR3 protein: CASSQGQGQETQYF
V gene: TRBV5-1; clone size: many; CDR3 length: 17; J gene: TRBJ2-3; D gene: TRBD2; CDR3 DNA: TGCGCCAGCAGCTTGGCGCTAGCGGGGACCCGCACAGATACGCAGTATTTT; CDR3 protein: CASSLALAGTRTDTQYF
V gene: TRBV7-9; clone size: -; CDR3 length: 14; J gene: TRBJ1-6; D gene: TRBD1; CDR3 DNA: TGTGCCAGCAGCTTCACAGGGGTAGGATCACCCCTCCACTTT; CDR3 protein: CASSFTGVGSPLHF
V gene: TRBV5-1; clone size: many; CDR3 length: 15; J gene: TRBJ2-1; D gene: -; CDR3 DNA: TGCGCCAGCAGCCCGGTCGGGGAGACCTACAATGAGCAGTTCTTC; CDR3 protein: CASSPVGETYNEQFF
V gene: TRBV4-3; clone size: few; CDR3 length: 14; J gene: TRBJ1-2; D gene: -; CDR3 DNA: TGCGCCAGCAGCCAGACACTCGGGCAAGATGGCTACACCTTC; CDR3 protein: CASSQTLGQDGYTF
V gene: TRBV6-5; clone size: few; CDR3 length: 17; J gene: TRBJ1-1; D gene: TRBD1; CDR3 DNA: TGTGCCAGCAGTTTTCGTCCCGGGACAGGGTTCGACACTGAAGCTTTCTTT; CDR3 protein: CASSFRPGTGFDTEAFF
V gene: TRBV21-1; clone size: few; CDR3 length: 12; J gene: TRBJ2-1; D gene: -; CDR3 DNA: TGTGCCAGCAGCGATAGCGGGGCGATTCAGTTCTTC; CDR3 protein: CASSDSGAIQFF
V gene: TRBV7-2; clone size: -; CDR3 length: 15; J gene: TRBJ1-5; D gene: -; CDR3 DNA: TGTGCCAGCAGCCCAGGGACACTGAGCAATCAGCCCCAGCATTTT; CDR3 protein: CASSPGTLSNQPQHF
V gene: TRBV11-2; clone size: -; CDR3 length: 13; J gene: TRBJ1-6; D gene: -; CDR3 DNA: TGTGCCAGCAGCTCAGGATTTTCGAGTCCCCTCCACTTT; CDR3 protein: CASSSGFSSPLHF
V gene: TRBV4-1; clone size: few; CDR3 length: 18; J gene: TRBJ1-3; D gene: -; CDR3 DNA: TGCGCCAGCAGCCAAGATCGGCCGGGTACTTTCTCTGGAAACACCATATATTTT; CDR3 protein: CASSQDRPGTFSGNTIYF
V gene: TRBV7-8; clone size: -; CDR3 length: 17; J gene: TRBJ2-3; D gene: TRBD2; CDR3 DNA: TGTGCCAGCAGCTCCTCTCTAGCGGGGGGCCACACAGATACGCAGTATTTT; CDR3 protein: CASSSSLAGGHTDTQYF
V gene: TRBV24-1; clone size: many; CDR3 length: 16; J gene: TRBJ1-2; D gene: -; CDR3 DNA: TGTGCCACCAGTGATGCCGGGACGGCTTCTAACTATGGCTACACCTTC; CDR3 protein: CATSDAGTASNYGYTF
V gene: TRBV7-2; clone size: few; CDR3 length: 13; J gene: TRBJ2-1; D gene: -; CDR3 DNA: TGTGCCAGCAGCTTCACGACTAGCAATGAGCAGTTCTTC; CDR3 protein: CASSFTTSNEQFF
V gene: TRBV10-3; clone size: -; CDR3 length: 14; J gene: TRBJ2-1; D gene: -; CDR3 DNA: TGTGCCATACAAGTCCAGGAATATAGCAATGAGCAGTTCTTC; CDR3 protein: CAIQVQEYSNEQFF
V gene: TRBV4-2; clone size: many; CDR3 length: 15; J gene: TRBJ2-3; D gene: -; CDR3 DNA: TGTGCCAGCAGCCAAGATTGGGGGGCGACAGATACGCAGTATTTT; CDR3 protein: CASSQDWGATDTQYF
V gene: TRBV7-9; clone size: few; CDR3 length: 16; J gene: TRBJ1-2; D gene: TRBD1; CDR3 DNA: TGTGCCAGCAGCTTAGCCCGGGACAGGACTCTCTATGGCTACACCTTC; CDR3 protein: CASSLARDRTLYGYTF
V gene: TRBV16; clone size: few; CDR3 length: 14; J gene: TRBJ1-5; D gene: -; CDR3 DNA: TGTGCCAGCAGCCAAGGACAAATGGGGCAGCCCCAGCATTTT; CDR3 protein: CASSQGQMGQPQHF
V gene: TRBV5-1; clone size: -; CDR3 length: 14; J gene: TRBJ1-1; D gene: TRBD1; CDR3 DNA: TGCGCCAGCAGCTCCCCAGGGGGGCGGGCTGAAGCTTTCTTT; CDR3 protein: CASSSPGGRAEAFF
V gene: TRBV6-1; clone size: -; CDR3 length: 14; J gene: TRBJ2-2; D gene: -; CDR3 DNA: TGTGCCAGCAGAGCCACGCCCGGGGACGGGGAGCTGTTTTTT; CDR3 protein: CASRATPGDGELFF
V gene: TRBV10-1; clone size: few; CDR3 length: 14; J gene: TRBJ2-5; D gene: -; CDR3 DNA: TGCGCCAGCAGTGACGTCCGGACCCGCGAGACCCAGTACTTC; CDR3 protein: CASSDVRTRETQYF
V gene: TRBV20-1; clone size: -; CDR3 length: 14; J gene: TRBJ2-5; D gene: TRBD1; CDR3 DNA: TGCAGTGCTAGTGGGGACAGTCGCGTACAGACCCAGTACTTC; CDR3 protein: CSASGDSRVQTQYF
V gene: TRBV7-7; clone size: -; CDR3 length: 13; J gene: TRBJ2-5; D gene: -; CDR3 DNA: TGTGCTAGCAGCCTGGGGGCGCGAGAGACCCAGTACTTC; CDR3 protein: CASSLGARETQYF
V gene: TRBV7-2; clone size: few; CDR3 length: 19; J gene: TRBJ1-5; D gene: -; CDR3 DNA: TGTGCCAGCAGCTCCCTCTCTCCCGTGCAGGATCTTAGCAATCAGCCCCAGCATTTT; CDR3 protein: CASSSLSPVQDLSNQPQHF
V gene: TRBV6-5; clone size: few; CDR3 length: 15; J gene: TRBJ1-5; D gene: -; CDR3 DNA: TGTGCCAGCAGTTACTCGAATCGGGGGGATCGACCCCAGCATTTT; CDR3 protein: CASSYSNRGDRPQHF